These 24 T cell receptor beta chains share one sample of origin, sequenced in a study of blood T cell repertoires in COVID-19. TCRdb's table, derived via immunoSEQ multiplex PCR, lists solely in-frame clones and lacks some. The sample carries 150,000 or so clones, around 90% recorded once. The sequenced material came from peripheral blood. These receptors all stem from a woman aged 55 to 70 with acute or convalescent COVID-19.

The V gene is TRBV7-8, the J gene TRBJ1-2; tentative D call: TRBD1 (5 bases). Germline V gene lookup returns CDR1 SGHVS and CDR2 FQNEAQ. The germline V and J ends were trimmed by 6 bases and 4 bases, with 9 bases remaining between them. The CDR3 length is 12 residues. CDR3 sequence (DNA): TGTGCCAGCAGTACAGGTCCCTATGGCTACACCTTC. This sequence encodes CASSTGPYGYTF.

This chain links TRBV11-2 with TRBJ2-7, with a weak D call TRBD2 (5 bases). CDR1 and CDR2 (germline): SGHAT, FQNNGV. V gave up 5 bases and J gave up 3 bases, with 14 bases separating them. This CDR3 spans 14 amino acids. The chain's CDR3 is CASSITPRGYEQYF. CDR3 nucleotides: TGTGCCAGCAGCATTACCCCCCGGGGCTACGAGCAGTACTTC.

This clone was picked up one time. CDR3 sequence reads: CASSQAGRRSPLHF. CDR3 sequence (DNA): TGTGCCAGCAGCCAGGCCGGGAGGCGTTCACCCCTCCACTTT. The chain combines TRBV3-1 (or the pseudogene TRBV3-2) with TRBJ1-6; D remains ambiguous. The germline V and J ends were trimmed by 3 bases and 9 bases, with 12 bases remaining between them. The CDR3 has 14 residues. Germline CDR1 reads LGHDT; CDR2 reads YNNKEL (reference sequence).

The rearrangement uses TRBV3-1 (or the pseudogene TRBV3-2) and TRBJ1-2, with a weak D call TRBD1 (6 bases). Germline V CDR1 and CDR2: LGHDT, YNNKEL (reference sequence). This CDR3 comprises 18 residues. V was cut by 1 base and J by 8 bases, with 26 bases left in between. The CDR3 sequence is CASSQGALGSGVMGGYTF. The CDR3 DNA follows: TGTGCCAGCAGCCAAGGAGCGCTTGGGTCAGGGGTCATGGGCGGCTACACCTTC.

This clone was detected once. The chain carries TRBV18 and TRBJ1-4; weak D call: TRBD1 (5 bases). CDR1 and CDR2 from the germline V gene are KGHSH and LQKENI. V lost 4 bases to trimming and J lost 0 bases, with 12 bases between them. The CDR3 length is 16 residues. In DNA, the CDR3 is TGTGCCAGCTCACGGGGCCAGGCAACAACTAATGAAAAACTGTTTTTT. It yields the protein CASSRGQATTNEKLFF.

The gene calls are TRBV28 and TRBJ1-2; 7 nucleotides agree with TRBD1. The germline V gene encodes CDR1 MDHEN and CDR2 SYDVKM. The trim removed 3 bases at V and 8 bases at J, leaving 27 bases unmatched. CDR3 length equals 20 residues. The CDR3 here is CASSFRTYLQGSESVGGYTF. DNA of the CDR3: TGTGCCAGCAGTTTCCGGACGTACCTACAGGGGTCTGAGTCAGTTGGAGGCTACACCTTC.

This clone has only one observation. Here the CDR3 DNA reads TGTGCCAGCAGCAATCATATCGGGGGGGTACTCATTGGCACAGATACGCAGTATTTT. This codes for CASSNHIGGVLIGTDTQYF. V gene TRBV3-1 (or the pseudogene TRBV3-2) combines with J gene TRBJ2-3, with 8 bases lining up with TRBD2. The V and J ends lost 5 bases and 1 base, in that order; junction bases with no gene match: 17. Germline V gene data show CDR1 as LGHDT and CDR2 as YNNKEL (reference sequence). The CDR3 is 19 residues long.

This sequence joins TRBV3-1 (or the pseudogene TRBV3-2) and TRBJ1-3, with D perhaps TRBD1 (5 bases). Trimming left V 5 bases short and J 1 base short, with 18 bases between. The germline V gene encodes CDR1 LGHDT and CDR2 YNNKEL (reference sequence). The CDR3 loop spans 17 amino acids. The CDR3 region has the DNA TGTGCCAGCAGCGAACGCCACCCAGGGATATCTGGAAACACCATATATTTT. The encoded protein is CASSERHPGISGNTIYF.

V usage is TRBV5-8 and J usage is TRBJ1-6; a weak D match, TRBD1 (5 bases). V lost 2 bases to trimming and J lost 6 bases, with 15 bases between them. Germline V gene lookup returns CDR1 SGHTS and CDR2 YDEGEE. There are 16 residues in the CDR3. CDR3 bases: TGTGCCAGCAGCTTCACGGACATAATGTCTAATTCACCCCTCCACTTT. Its protein is CASSFTDIMSNSPLHF.

This clone has just one count. The CDR3 nucleotides read TGTGCCACCAGCAGACTCAGGGCGAGTTCCGAGACCCAGTACTTC. Translating gives CATSRLRASSETQYF. The genes are TRBV15 and TRBJ2-5, with TRBD1 as a possible D gene (5 bases). CDR1 is LNHNV, CDR2 YYDKDF, per germline (reference sequence). The CDR3 is made up of 15 amino acids. V was shortened by 2 bases and J by 5 bases, with 15 bases between the two germline ends.

This clone was observed a single time. V and J are TRBV6-1 and TRBJ1-2; weak D call: TRBD1 (5 bases). The V and J ends lost 10 bases and 4 bases respectively, with 22 bases between them. This CDR3 spans 15 amino acids. CDR1 is MNHNS and CDR2 is SASEGT in the germline V gene. Written as DNA, the CDR3 is TGTGCCACCAGAATGGGGGTGGGGGGTTCCTATGGCTACACCTTC. This translates into CATRMGVGGSYGYTF.

With regard to this clone: Other DNA sequences in this sample translate to the same CDR3. The chain combines TRBV18 with TRBJ2-7; 7 bases align to TRBD1. The ends lost 3 bases at V and 3 bases at J; junction bases unmatched: 5. The CDR3 is 14 residues long. The germline V gene encodes CDR1 KGHSH and CDR2 LQKENI. The CDR3 sequence is CASSPSGQNYEQYF. CDR3 DNA sequence: TGTGCCAGCTCACCTTCGGGACAGAACTACGAGCAGTACTTC.

The chain links TRBV7-2 to TRBJ1-1; possible D gene TRBD1, 6 bases. Germline V CDR1 and CDR2: SGHTA, FQGNSA. V was trimmed by 4 bases and J by 1 base, leaving 10 bases between them. CDR3 length equals 14 residues. CDR3 bases: TGTGCCAGCAGCTCCTTCAGGGGGAACACTGAAGCTTTCTTT. It is translated as CASSSFRGNTEAFF.

The gene calls are TRBV3-1 (or the pseudogene TRBV3-2) and TRBJ1-3; a weak D match, TRBD1 (6 bases). Germline V gene lookup returns CDR1 LGHDT and CDR2 YNNKEL (reference sequence). This CDR3 region has 16 residues. V was pared by 4 bases and J by 4 bases, with 17 bases between. CDR3 region: CASSLRTAPGGNTIYF. CDR3 coding DNA: TGTGCCAGCAGCCTTCGGACAGCGCCGGGGGGAAACACCATATATTTT.

This chain connects TRBV6-1 to TRBJ1-5; 8 positions agree with TRBD1. The CDR3 sequence is 16 residues long. The V and J ends lost 2 bases and 3 bases, in that order; junction bases with no gene match: 6. From germline, CDR1 is MNHNS and CDR2 SASEGT. The CDR3 is CASSEPQGAINQPQHF. DNA for the CDR3: TGTGCCAGCAGTGAACCCCAGGGGGCTATCAATCAGCCCCAGCATTTT.

This chain links TRBV4-3 with TRBJ2-7; TRBD2 matches at 7 bases. V was clipped by 0 bases and J by 2 bases; unmatched bases: 7. Per the germline V gene, CDR1 is LGHNA and CDR2 is YSLEER. The CDR3 consists of 16 residues. The CDR3: CASSQDHRTRPYEQYF. The DNA of the CDR3 is TGCGCCAGCAGCCAAGATCACAGGACTAGACCCTACGAGCAGTACTTC.

The rearrangement links TRBV7-2 to TRBJ1-1; 7 nucleotides match TRBD1. V was pared by 5 bases and J by 1 base, with 4 bases of the junction left unmatched. The CDR3 extends over 14 amino acids. CDR1 is SGHTA, CDR2 FQGNSA, per germline. The CDR3 is CASSPGGTNTEAFF. The CDR3 nucleotides read TGTGCCAGCAGCCCAGGGGGTACGAACACTGAAGCTTTCTTT.

The chain uses TRBV6-1 and TRBJ2-7; D unclear. The length of the CDR3 is 13 residues. Germline values: CDR1 MNHNS, CDR2 SASEGT. Trimming shortened V by 3 bases and J by 1 base, and 7 bases separated the two germline ends. The CDR3 reads CASSDGQSYEQYF. The CDR3, as DNA: TGTGCCAGCAGTGACGGTCAATCCTACGAGCAGTACTTC.

The chain uses TRBV5-1 and TRBJ1-4; no clear D. Trimming left V 2 bases short and J 8 bases short, with 10 bases between. CDR3 length equals 13 residues. The germline CDR1 and CDR2 sequences are SGHRS and YFSETQ. DNA of the CDR3: TGCGCCAGCAGCTTTGAGATCCGCGAAAAACTGTTTTTT. Protein sequence: CASSFEIREKLFF.

V and J are TRBV11-1 and TRBJ2-7, with D possibly matching TRBD1 (5 bases). CDR3 length equals 15 residues. Trimming removed 2 bases from V and 1 base from J, with 12 bases in between. Germline-derived CDR1 and CDR2 are SGHAT and FQDESV (reference sequence). CDR3 nucleotides: TGTGCCAGCAGCTTACTCAGGGATCGGTCCTACGAGCAGTACTTC. It specifies CASSLLRDRSYEQYF.

The gene calls are TRBV24-1 and TRBJ2-7; 7 positions match TRBD2. Trimming cost V 2 bases and J 0 bases; bases outside gene matches: 12. CDR1 is KGHDR and CDR2 is SFDVKD in the germline V gene. The CDR3 is made up of 18 amino acids. This CDR3 reads CATSDSSSFGGGSYEQYF. In DNA form, the CDR3 reads TGTGCCACCAGTGATTCCTCCTCGTTTGGCGGGGGCTCCTACGAGCAGTACTTC.

This chain joins TRBV7-3 and TRBJ1-2, with 7 nucleotides matching TRBD1. The J segment lost 2 bases and the V segment lost 3 bases, leaving 6 bases of the junction unmatched. The CDR3 is 15 residues long. Germline-derived CDR1 and CDR2 are SGHTA and FQGTGA. DNA of the CDR3: TGTGCCAGCAGCTTTTCCGGACAGGAGAACTATGGCTACACCTTC. Its protein product is CASSFSGQENYGYTF. The full variable domain, its missing parts supplied by reference TRBV7-3 and TRBJ1-2, is GAGVSQTPSNKVTEKGKYVELRCDPISGHTALYWYRQSLGQGPEFLIYFQGTGAADDSGLPNDRFFAVRPEGSVSTLKIQRTERGDSAVYLCASSFSGQENYGYTFGSGTRLTVV.

The gene calls are TRBV5-1 and TRBJ2-1; TRBD1 agrees at 11 bases. The CDR3 spans 16 residues. From germline, CDR1 is SGHRS and CDR2 YFSETQ. V lost 4 bases, J lost 2 bases, and 5 bases stayed unmatched. The CDR3: CASSPGQGGTYNEQFF. CDR3 nucleotides: TGCGCCAGCAGCCCGGGACAGGGGGGGACCTACAATGAGCAGTTCTTC.

This clone has a single count. The chain is built from TRBV5-1 and TRBJ2-5; 8 bases are a match to TRBD2. The CDR3 is made up of 15 amino acids. J lost 2 bases, V lost 2 bases, and 5 bases had no gene match. Germline V gives CDR1 SGHRS, CDR2 YFSETQ. CDR3 residues: CASSFSGTKQETQYF. DNA of the CDR3: TGCGCCAGCAGCTTTAGCGGGACTAAACAAGAGACCCAGTACTTC.